Included here is one T cell receptor (beta chain) sequence, with context. The clone's antigen remains unknown. No base quality information exists; no much larger clone differs at one position. The germline V gene supplies CDR1 SGHRS and CDR2 YFSETQ. The CDR3 goes from the cysteine to the phenylalanine over 14 residues. The entry retains the CDR3 DNA only, 42 bases that are in frame from base 1. V drops 3 bases and J drops 5 bases, leaving 15 bases in between. The data originate from a study of T-cell reconstitution after alpha-beta-depleted transplantation in children (dated by TCRdb to 2015 to 2016). Describing the broader study: The study quantitatively tracked T-cell immune reconstitution after TCRalphabeta/CD19-depleted allogeneic hematopoietic cell transplantation in children using TCR repertoire profiling.

On the study overall, not on this receptor specifically: In some patients, the high TCRbeta diversity seen at day 60 was put down to recipient T cells and intrathymic progenitors that had survived conditioning. About two months after transplant, the apparently early recovery of alphabetaT-cell counts reportedly depended on just several hundred clones that had expanded rapidly and came from non-depleted graft cells. Hyperexpanded clone frequencies declined over subsequent months; after one year, T-cell counts and TCRbeta diversity were mostly attributed to newly produced T cells.

The method was PCR. The run used an Illumina HiSeq 2500. TCR libraries were prepared with molecular barcoding, using unique molecular identifiers to normalize TCRbeta repertoire quantification. Through fastp at Q25 and MiXCR, TCRdb rebuilt clones from the public reads, retaining in-frame beta chains. When rows share a CDR3 protein, they turn into one entry using the most common DNA and genes. For this sample there are 450,000 to 600,000 distinct CDR3 sequences; around 13% appear just once. The top ten clonotypes cover roughly 2.3% of the sample. The treatment or condition label of this sample denotes: allogeneic hematopoietic cell transplantation with graft depleted of TCRalphabeta T cells and CD19 B cells. TCRalphabeta/CD19-depleted allogeneic hematopoietic cell grafts were given to the transplant recipients, all of whom were children.

In this chain, TRBV5-1 is recombined with TRBJ2-7; the D match is possibly TRBD1 or TRBD2, with 5 bases aligned in each. Material: PBMCs, mostly from graft donor cells, obtained 360 days after TCRalphabeta/CD19-depleted stem cell transplant. This clonotype originated in a male patient younger than 18 who had a stem cell transplant for acute myeloid leukemia, so the T cells may come from the graft donor. The CDR3 region has the sequence CASSSTGPLDEQYF. The bases are TGCGCCAGCAGCTCGACGGGACCCCTCGACGAGCAGTACTTC.